This T cell receptor beta chain was sequenced during a study of blood T cell repertoires in COVID-19. Recruits, aged roughly 18 to 95 years, lived in 24 US areas. Which cohort a participant joined came from the clinical history participants gave. Source study methods: Cell counts per sample came from amplifying reference gene primers. Profiling relied on immunoSEQ multiplex PCR, and the TCRdb table lists in-frame clones only, not all of them. D and trimming come from the DNA, and the V and J calls and clone size come from that table. The repertoire holds 400,000 or so clones, with roughly nine tenths as singletons. The CDR3 has 16 amino acids. Germline V gives CDR1 MNHEY, CDR2 SVGEGT. V lost 0 bases and J lost 3; bases outside the gene matches: 6.

Sequencing was performed on PBMCs or T cells enriched from blood (not recorded which). The clonotype comes from a man younger than 40 who had recovered from COVID-19. The chain combines TRBV6-2 or TRBV6-3 with TRBJ1-2; 8 positions agree with TRBD1. This CDR3 is CASSYSRETGDYGYTF. For the CDR3, the DNA is TGTGCCAGCAGTTACTCGAGGGAGACAGGGGACTATGGCTACACCTTC.